These 24 T cell receptor beta chains came from one sample sequenced in a study of graft-versus-host responses after intestinal transplantation. These receptors have no known antigen. The protocol was immunoSEQ multiplex PCR, while the TCRdb copy is restricted to in-frame clones and leaves out a portion. This sample yields roughly 130,000 clones, of which 80% to 95% are seen a single time; about 0.19% belongs to the top ten. This sample comprised unstimulated CD4+ T cells sorted from spleen or lymph node cells, obtained before intestinal transplant. These TCRs come from a human donor who received an intestinal transplant.

The chain's CDR3 is CASSYFDSPTGELFF. CDR3 in DNA: TGTGCCAGCAGCTATTTTGACAGTCCCACCGGGGAGCTGTTTTTT. The chain uses TRBV7-2 and TRBJ2-2; possibly TRBD1 for D (5 bases). Germline loops: CDR1 SGHTA, CDR2 FQGNSA. The CDR3 is 15 residues long. With 4 bases removed from V and 4 bases from J, the gap between germline ends came to 13 bases.

The chain has TRBV28 and TRBJ2-7, with TRBD1 matching over 7 bases. Germline trimming cut 6 bases from V and 5 bases from J; bases unmatched to any gene: 7. The CDR3 has 13 residues. Germline loops: CDR1 MDHEN, CDR2 SYDVKM. DNA of the CDR3: TGTGCCAGCAGAAGGACAGGAGACCACGAGCAGTACTTC. Amino acid sequence: CASRRTGDHEQYF. The whole variable domain, remainder taken from reference TRBV28 and TRBJ2-7, is DVKVTQSSRYLVKRTGEKVFLECVQDMDHENMFWYRQDPGLGLRLIYFSYDVKMKEKGDIPEGYSVSREKKERFSLILESASTNQTSMYLCASRRTGDHEQYFGPGTRLTVT.

The chain uses TRBV4-3 and TRBJ2-1, with 9 bases identical to TRBD2. The CDR3 has 18 residues. V lost 3 bases, J lost 5 bases, and 14 bases stayed unmatched. CDR1 is LGHNA, CDR2 YSLEER, per germline. Written as DNA, the CDR3 is TGCGCCAGCAGCCAGGCTCTTCCGGGACTAGCCGTACACAATGAGCAGTTCTTC. Residues: CASSQALPGLAVHNEQFF.

The chain combines TRBV28 with TRBJ2-1, with 7 nucleotides matching TRBD1. Trimming removed 6 bases from V and 0 bases from J; junction bases left unmatched: 5. This CDR3 region has 15 residues. Per the germline V gene, CDR1 is MDHEN and CDR2 is SYDVKM. The CDR3: CASSAWDSSYNEQFF. DNA for the CDR3: TGTGCCAGCAGCGCATGGGACAGCTCCTACAATGAGCAGTTCTTC.

The chain carries TRBV18 and TRBJ2-2, with 8 positions matching TRBD2. Germline lookup yields CDR1 KGHSH and CDR2 LQKENI. CDR3 length: 19 residues. V shed 1 base and J 6 bases; nucleotides not matched to a gene: 16. The CDR3 spells CASSPLPGHSSGSAGELFF. The CDR3 DNA reads as TGTGCCAGCTCACCACTTCCGGGACACTCGAGCGGGAGCGCCGGGGAGCTGTTTTTT.

This rearrangement joins TRBV29-1 to TRBJ1-2; TRBD1 matches 8 bases. The germline V gene encodes CDR1 SQVTM and CDR2 ANQGSEA. This CDR3 is 13 amino acids long. V trimming: 5 bases; J trimming: 4 bases; junction bases outside the gene matches: 6. The CDR3 here is CSVSTGGGYGYTF. CDR3 nucleotide sequence: TGCAGCGTTTCCACAGGGGGGGGCTATGGCTACACCTTC.

This chain connects TRBV19 to TRBJ2-7, with D possibly being TRBD2 (6 bases). The CDR3 runs 14 residues. With 5 bases removed from V and 0 bases from J, the gap between germline ends came to 11 bases. Germline CDR1 is LNHDA and CDR2 is SQIVND (reference sequence). The CDR3 sequence is CASSYSSASYEQYF. In DNA, the CDR3 is TGTGCCAGTAGTTATTCTAGCGCCTCCTACGAGCAGTACTTC.

The chain recombines TRBV2 with TRBJ2-2; a weak D match, TRBD1 (6 bases). Trimming removed 7 bases from V and 2 bases from J, with 17 bases in between. CDR1 is SNHLY, CDR2 FYNNEI, per germline. This CDR3 is 16 amino acids long. The CDR3 is CASTTFGGLNTGELFF. In DNA form, the CDR3 reads TGTGCCAGCACTACTTTTGGGGGCTTAAACACCGGGGAGCTGTTTTTT.

The CDR3 reads CASSPSDRTDTQYF. The CDR3 DNA reads TGTGCCAGCAGCCCTTCGGACAGAACAGATACGCAGTATTTT. The rearrangement links TRBV16 to TRBJ2-3, with D perhaps TRBD1 (6 bases). V was cut by 4 bases and J by 3 bases, with 11 bases left in between. This CDR3 region has 14 residues. Per the germline V gene, CDR1 is KGHSY and CDR2 is FQNENV.

The gene calls are TRBV9 and TRBJ2-2; 7 nucleotides align to TRBD2. V dropped 2 bases and J dropped 6; count of bases not matched to a gene: 10. The length of the CDR3 is 16 residues. Germline CDR1 is SGDLS and CDR2 is YYNGEE. CDR3 residues: CASSVWRESRPGELFF. DNA of the CDR3: TGTGCCAGCAGCGTTTGGCGGGAGTCTCGGCCCGGGGAGCTGTTTTTT.

V gene TRBV5-4 combines with J gene TRBJ2-1, with D perhaps given as TRBD1 or TRBD2 (5 bases each). CDR1 is SGHNT and CDR2 is YYREEE in the germline V gene (reference sequence). The CDR3 covers 13 residues. The V end lost 4 bases, the J end lost 6 bases, and 11 bases lay between the germline ends. Here the CDR3 reads CASSRWDGNEQFF. DNA of the CDR3: TGTGCCAGCAGCCGGTGGGACGGCAATGAGCAGTTCTTC. Based on the CDR3 plus reference TRBV5-4 and TRBJ2-1, the full variable domain is ETGVTQSPTHLIKTRGQQVTLRCSSQSGHNTVSWYQQALGQGPQFIFQYYREEENGRGNFPPRFSGLQFPNYSSELNVNALELDDSALYLCASSRWDGNEQFFGPGTRLTVL.

This chain uses TRBV7-2 with TRBJ2-7, with D unresolved. V was clipped by 1 base and J by 2 bases, with 9 bases between them. The germline CDR1 and CDR2 sequences are SGHTA and FQGNSA. There are 14 residues in the CDR3. CDR3 sequence reads: CASSLERGPYEQYF. Written as DNA, the CDR3 is TGTGCCAGCAGCTTAGAGCGCGGCCCCTACGAGCAGTACTTC.

The rearrangement uses TRBV10-3 and TRBJ2-7; the match to TRBD2 covers 14 bases. The CDR3 runs 16 residues. J was trimmed by 4 bases and V by 6 bases; bases with no gene match: 8. Germline V CDR1 and CDR2: ENHRY, SYGVKD. CDR3 residues: CAIRLGTSGRGYEQYF. The CDR3 DNA follows: TGTGCCATCAGACTCGGGACTAGCGGGAGAGGTTACGAGCAGTACTTC.

The rearrangement uses TRBV4-1 and TRBJ2-1, with 9 bases aligning to TRBD1. The length of the CDR3 is 16 residues. Germline assignment: CDR1 MGHRA and CDR2 YSYEKL. V dropped 1 base and J dropped 8; count of bases not matched to a gene: 9. CDR3 loop: CASSQVTGGRRYEQFF. For the CDR3, the DNA is TGCGCCAGCAGCCAAGTAACAGGGGGCAGGAGGTATGAGCAGTTCTTC.

V usage is TRBV4-1 and J usage is TRBJ1-5; tentatively, D is TRBD1 (5 bases). This CDR3 is built from 16 residues. Germline CDR1 is MGHRA and CDR2 is YSYEKL. The V end was cut by 0 bases, the J end by 4 bases, with 13 bases between. The CDR3 nucleotides are TGCGCCAGCAGCCAAGACCCAGGGAACGGGAATCAGCCCCAGCATTTT. It translates to CASSQDPGNGNQPQHF.

The J gene is TRBJ2-1, the V gene TRBV6-6, with TRBD2 matching 12 bases. J was trimmed by 6 bases and V by 5 bases; bases with no gene match: 8. Per the germline V gene, CDR1 is MNHNY and CDR2 is SVGAGI (reference sequence). This CDR3 comprises 16 residues. Written as DNA, the CDR3 is TGTGCCAGCAGTCCCGACCTAGCGGGAGGGCCCAATGAGCAGTTCTTC. As protein: CASSPDLAGGPNEQFF.

This chain links TRBV12-2 with TRBJ1-2. TRBV12-2 is labeled a pseudogene. CDR3 length equals 13 residues. CDR3 coding DNA: TGTGCAAGTCGCTTGGGCTCGGGGGGAGGCTACACCTTC. It codes for CASRLGSGGGYTF.

The J gene is TRBJ2-7, the V gene TRBV11-3; D unclear. Per the germline V gene, CDR1 is SGHNT and CDR2 is YENEEA. The CDR3 consists of 14 residues. Trimming removed 3 bases from V and 2 bases from J, with 11 bases in between. CDR3 loop: CASSFGPQTYEQYF. Written as DNA, the CDR3 is TGTGCCAGCAGCTTCGGCCCCCAGACCTACGAGCAGTACTTC.

The chain combines TRBV6-1 with TRBJ2-1; 11 bases map to TRBD2. V dropped 1 base and J dropped 7; count of bases not matched to a gene: 6. This CDR3 spans 16 amino acids. Germline V gene sequence: CDR1 MNHNS, CDR2 SASEGT. The CDR3 loop is CASSEVASGRFNEQFF. For the CDR3, the DNA is TGTGCCAGCAGTGAAGTCGCTAGCGGGAGGTTTAATGAGCAGTTCTTC.

The chain links TRBV2 to TRBJ2-7; D perhaps matches TRBD2 (6 bases). V was pared by 8 bases and J by 0 bases, with 14 bases between. The CDR3 has 14 amino acids. Looked up from germline, CDR1 is SNHLY and CDR2 is FYNNEI. CDR3 sequence: CASAAGRSSYEQYF. The CDR3 coding sequence is TGTGCCAGCGCGGCGGGACGGAGCTCCTACGAGCAGTACTTC.

This chain links TRBV6-4 with TRBJ2-7; 7 nucleotides line up with TRBD2. The CDR3 is made up of 14 amino acids. After removal of 6 bases from V and 2 bases from J, the junction contained 7 bases not matched to a gene. Per the germline V gene, CDR1 is MRHNA and CDR2 is SNTAGT. In DNA, the CDR3 is TGTGCCAGCAGGATACGGACTAGGACCTACGAGCAGTACTTC. Amino acid sequence: CASRIRTRTYEQYF.

The V call is TRBV7-9, the J call TRBJ2-1; D is tentatively TRBD1 or TRBD2 (5 bases each). CDR3 length: 13 residues. Per germline, CDR1 SEHNR and CDR2 FQNEAQ (reference sequence). The V end was cut by 0 bases, the J end by 9 bases, with 9 bases between. The chain's CDR3 is CASSLAGAREQFF. CDR3 nucleotide sequence: TGTGCCAGCAGCTTAGCCGGGGCGCGTGAGCAGTTCTTC.

The chain uses TRBV28 and TRBJ2-2, with TRBD2 identical over 11 bases. J was trimmed by 5 bases and V by 4 bases; bases with no gene match: 6. Germline V gene data show CDR1 as MDHEN and CDR2 as SYDVKM. This CDR3 contains 16 residues. The CDR3 reads CASSSPGLAVTGELFF. The CDR3, as DNA: TGTGCCAGCAGTTCACCGGGACTAGCGGTTACCGGGGAGCTGTTTTTT.

The count of this clone is one. The chain is built from TRBV5-6 and TRBJ1-1; weak D call: TRBD1 (6 bases). Germline values: CDR1 SGHDT, CDR2 YYEEEE. CDR3 length equals 13 residues. The V and J ends lost 2 bases and 4 bases respectively, with 9 bases between them. The CDR3 reads CASSLQGGTEAFF. CDR3 in DNA: TGTGCCAGCAGCTTACAGGGAGGCACTGAAGCTTTCTTT.